Following are 27 T cell receptor beta chains from one sample sequenced in a study of control samples from healthy donors and cancer patients. The protocol was immunoSEQ multiplex PCR, while the TCRdb copy is restricted to in-frame clones and leaves out a portion. The profile shows under 75,000 clones, 90% of them singletons. The sequenced sample was PBMCs. These receptors all come from a woman aged 50 to 60 with colorectal cancer.

V and J are TRBV5-1 and TRBJ2-3; 12 nucleotides line up with TRBD2. Per germline, CDR1 SGHRS and CDR2 YFSETQ. V trimming: 0 bases; J trimming: 4 bases; junction bases outside the gene matches: 6. The length of the CDR3 is 17 residues. CDR3 bases: TGCGCCAGCAGCTTGGCTAGCGGGGGGGCCTTGGCAGATACGCAGTATTTT. Residues: CASSLASGGALADTQYF.

The chain combines TRBV18 with TRBJ2-1; 9 bases agree with TRBD1. The V segment lost 5 bases and the J segment 1 base; nucleotides outside the gene matches: 6. CDR1 KGHSH and CDR2 LQKENI come from the germline V gene. This CDR3 region has 16 residues. CDR3 DNA: TGTGCCAGCTCAGACAACAGGGGGCCATCCTACAATGAGCAGTTCTTC. Protein sequence: CASSDNRGPSYNEQFF.

The chain joins TRBV5-6 to TRBJ1-6, with D possibly being TRBD1 (5 bases). In germline, CDR1 is SGHDT, CDR2 YYEEEE. Trimming shortened V by 0 bases and J by 0 bases, and 7 bases separated the two germline ends. There are 16 residues in the CDR3. The CDR3 DNA reads as TGTGCCAGCAGCTTGGAAGGGGACTCCTATAATTCACCCCTCCACTTT. It translates to CASSLEGDSYNSPLHF.

The CDR3 coding sequence is TGTGCCAGCAGCCATTTGGGGAATCAGCCCCAGCATTTT. Amino acid sequence: CASSHLGNQPQHF. The chain combines TRBV7-8 with TRBJ1-5; D not certain. CDR1 SGHVS and CDR2 FQNEAQ come from the germline V gene. The CDR3 consists of 13 residues. V shed 5 bases and J shed 4 bases, with 9 bases lying between them.

The V and J genes are TRBV2 and TRBJ1-5; D possibly corresponds to TRBD1 (6 bases). The germline V and J ends were trimmed by 8 bases and 6 bases, with 14 bases remaining between them. Germline CDR1 reads SNHLY; CDR2 reads FYNNEI. This CDR3 has 13 amino acids. This chain's CDR3 is CASRGARTQPQHF. CDR3 sequence (DNA): TGTGCCAGCCGGGGGGCCCGGACTCAGCCCCAGCATTTT.

The rearrangement joins TRBV10-3 to TRBJ2-1; TRBD2 might be the D (5 bases). With 0 bases removed from V and 5 bases from J, the gap between germline ends came to 11 bases. The germline V gene encodes CDR1 ENHRY and CDR2 SYGVKD. CDR3 length: 15 amino acids. The CDR3 bases are TGTGCCATCAGTGAGTCTAGGGAGCCAAACAATGAGCAGTTCTTC. Protein: CAISESREPNNEQFF.

The V and J genes are TRBV9 and TRBJ1-1; TRBD1 might be the D (5 bases). The CDR3 extends over 16 amino acids. Germline V CDR1 and CDR2: SGDLS, YYNGEE. V gave up 0 bases and J gave up 1 base, with 13 bases separating them. CDR3 sequence (DNA): TGTGCCAGCAGCGTAGGCCAGGGTGGATGGAACACTGAAGCTTTCTTT. This sequence encodes CASSVGQGGWNTEAFF.

The J gene is TRBJ1-4, the V gene TRBV7-6; D ambiguous. CDR3 length: 15 amino acids. V was pared by 4 bases and J by 0 bases, with 9 bases between. Germline assignment: CDR1 SGHVS and CDR2 FNYEAQ. CDR3 coding DNA: TGTGCCAGCAGCTCCGAAATAGCAACTAATGAAAAACTGTTTTTT. Amino acids: CASSSEIATNEKLFF.

The chain uses TRBV15 and TRBJ2-2; 7 bases match TRBD1. Germline CDR1 and CDR2: LNHNV and YYDKDF (reference sequence). The CDR3 loop spans 17 amino acids. J was trimmed by 3 bases and V by 0 bases; bases with no gene match: 7. The CDR3 DNA is TGTGCCACCAGCAGAGATCTTAGGGGGCTAGACACCGGGGAGCTGTTTTTT. This encodes CATSRDLRGLDTGELFF.

Points on this clone: At the DNA level, this CDR3 is encoded by other sequences in the same sample as well. The rearrangement links TRBV2 to TRBJ2-7; D gene unclear. CDR3 length equals 11 residues. The germline CDR1 and CDR2 sequences are SNHLY and FYNNEI. Trimming shortened V by 4 bases and J by 2 bases, and 3 bases separated the two germline ends. As DNA, the CDR3 is TGTGCCAGCAGTGGGGCCTACGAGCAGTACTTC. Its translation: CASSGAYEQYF.

The chain has TRBV6-5 and TRBJ1-5; 8 nucleotides line up with TRBD1. Germline V gives CDR1 MNHEY, CDR2 SVGAGI. Trimming removed 4 bases from V and 11 bases from J; junction bases left unmatched: 13. The CDR3 has 15 residues. The CDR3: CASSSLQGVGMSQHF. In nucleotides, the CDR3 is TGTGCCAGCAGTTCCCTACAGGGGGTCGGGATGTCCCAGCATTTT.

This chain links TRBV7-2 with TRBJ2-5; no reliable D call. V lost 5 bases and J lost 8, with 9 bases in between. CDR3 length: 11 amino acids. Germline loops: CDR1 SGHTA, CDR2 FQGNSA. The CDR3 coding sequence is TGTGCCAGCAGCCCGTACCCAACCCAGTACTTC. This translates into CASSPYPTQYF.

The chain combines TRBV7-8 with TRBJ2-7; 7 bases line up with TRBD2. Germline CDR1 and CDR2: SGHVS and FQNEAQ. The junction had 11 bases not matched to a gene; V was cut back by 5 bases and J by 1 base. The CDR3 covers 16 residues. The CDR3: CASSKTTIGGSYEQYF. CDR3 in DNA: TGTGCCAGCAGCAAGACAACAATCGGGGGGTCCTACGAGCAGTACTTC.

This clone has only one observation. The V gene is TRBV7-9, the J gene TRBJ2-7; 7 bases fit TRBD1. The CDR3 is made up of 15 amino acids. Germline V gives CDR1 SEHNR, CDR2 FQNEAQ (reference sequence). The junction had 9 bases not matched to a gene; V was cut back by 5 bases and J by 2 bases. DNA for the CDR3: TGTGCCAGCAGCCAGGACGGGACAGAGACCTACGAGCAGTACTTC. This sequence encodes CASSQDGTETYEQYF.

The V call is TRBV19, the J call TRBJ1-5, with D uncertain. The germline gives CDR1 LNHDA, CDR2 SQIVND (reference sequence). Trimming removed 5 bases at V and 4 bases at J, with 15 bases between. The CDR3 sequence is 15 residues long. The CDR3 loop is CASSGIDSGNQPQHF. In DNA form, the CDR3 reads TGTGCCAGTAGTGGGATCGATTCGGGAAATCAGCCCCAGCATTTT.

The chain combines TRBV30 with TRBJ1-6; D uncertain. This CDR3 has 15 residues. Germline V CDR1 and CDR2: GTSNPN, SVGIG (reference sequence). Trimming took off 0 bases at V and 7 bases at J, with 13 bases between the two ends. CDR3 DNA sequence: TGTGCCTGGAGTGTACAGAACAGCGAGAATTCACCCCTCCACTTT. Translated, it gives CAWSVQNSENSPLHF.

The genes are TRBV24-1 and TRBJ2-5; possibly TRBD1 for D (6 bases). Germline assignment: CDR1 KGHDR and CDR2 SFDVKD. Trimming took 7 bases from V and 2 from J, leaving 16 bases between them. This CDR3 contains 15 residues. CDR3 protein: CATSLGGVAQETQYF. CDR3 nucleotide sequence: TGTGCCACCAGCTTAGGGGGAGTGGCTCAAGAGACCCAGTACTTC.

V and J are TRBV7-3 and TRBJ2-5, with D unclear. V was trimmed by 3 bases and J by 3 bases, leaving 14 bases between them. CDR3 length: 15 amino acids. Germline loops: CDR1 SGHTA, CDR2 FQGTGA. The chain's CDR3 is CASSLSPRSKETQYF. CDR3 sequence (DNA): TGTGCCAGCAGCTTGTCTCCCCGCTCAAAAGAGACCCAGTACTTC.

The chain uses TRBV16 and TRBJ2-2; D is uncertain. Germline-derived CDR1 and CDR2 are KGHSY and FQNENV. The germline V and J ends were trimmed by 0 bases and 8 bases, with 10 bases remaining between them. This CDR3 comprises 14 residues. CDR3 residues: CASSQSERMGELFF. In DNA, the CDR3 is TGTGCCAGCAGCCAATCGGAAAGGATGGGGGAGCTGTTTTTT. The whole variable domain, filled in from reference TRBV16 and TRBJ2-2, reads GEEVAQTPKHLVRGEGQKAKLYCAPIKGHSYVFWYQQVLKNEFKFLISFQNENVFDETGMPKERFSAKCLPNSPCSLEIQATKLEDSAVYFCASSQSERMGELFFGEGSRLTVL.

This chain joins TRBV18 and TRBJ2-7, with 9 bases matching TRBD1. The V and J ends lost 6 bases and 3 bases, in that order; junction bases with no gene match: 21. Germline V gene sequence: CDR1 KGHSH, CDR2 LQKENI. The CDR3 runs to 19 residues. CDR3 amino acids: CASSPRGQGTVRGLYEQYF. The CDR3 DNA follows: TGTGCCAGCTCCCCCCGGGGACAGGGTACAGTTCGGGGCCTCTACGAGCAGTACTTC.

This clone was observed a few times. J is TRBJ1-3 and V is TRBV9, with D perhaps matching TRBD1 (5 bases). Trimming shortened V by 4 bases and J by 0 bases, and 11 bases separated the two germline ends. CDR1 is SGDLS, CDR2 YYNGEE, per germline. This CDR3 has 15 amino acids. CDR3: CASSLGVYSGNTIYF. CDR3 coding DNA: TGTGCCAGCAGCCTAGGGGTCTACTCTGGAAACACCATATATTTT.

This clone was observed a handful of times. The V and J genes are TRBV30 and TRBJ2-3, with D perhaps TRBD2 (5 bases). Trimming left V 1 base short and J 3 bases short, with 5 bases between. CDR3 length: 12 amino acids. Germline assignment: CDR1 GTSNPN and CDR2 SVGIG (reference sequence). DNA for the CDR3: TGTGCCTGGAGTGGAGGGACAGATACGCAGTATTTT. Its protein product is CAWSGGTDTQYF.

The rearrangement links TRBV11-2 to TRBJ2-2; 9 bases line up with TRBD1. The length of the CDR3 is 17 residues. Per the germline V gene, CDR1 is SGHAT and CDR2 is FQNNGV. Trimming at V came to 3 bases and at J to 3 bases, leaving 8 bases not matched to a gene. Written as DNA, the CDR3 is TGTGCCAGCAGCTTGGGCCCGAGACAGGGGGACACCGGGGAGCTGTTTTTT. Translation gives CASSLGPRQGDTGELFF.

The V call is TRBV27, the J call TRBJ1-2, with 9 bases that match TRBD1. The CDR3 is made up of 14 amino acids. With 3 bases clipped from V and 4 bases from J, the junction kept 3 bases outside the gene matches. Germline V gene lookup returns CDR1 MNHEY and CDR2 SMNVEV (reference sequence). The CDR3 bases are TGTGCCAGCAGTTTGAAACAGGGGGCCTATGGCTACACCTTC. This encodes CASSLKQGAYGYTF.

This clone showed up just once. J is TRBJ1-2 and V is TRBV18; TRBD1 matches at 7 bases. Germline trimming cut 4 bases from V and 1 base from J; bases unmatched to any gene: 15. Per germline, CDR1 KGHSH and CDR2 LQKENI. The CDR3 extends over 18 amino acids. The CDR3 sequence is CASSHNPGQQYLNYGYTF. DNA of the CDR3: TGTGCCAGCTCACATAATCCGGGACAGCAATATCTTAACTATGGCTACACCTTC.

The V call is TRBV18, the J call TRBJ2-7; D may match TRBD1 or TRBD2 (5 bases each). Per the germline V gene, CDR1 is KGHSH and CDR2 is LQKENI. V was trimmed by 0 bases and J by 5 bases, leaving 11 bases between them. The CDR3 runs 14 residues. The CDR3 coding sequence is TGTGCCAGCTCACCACCCTCTAGAGGGGACGAGCAGTACTTC. Amino acid sequence: CASSPPSRGDEQYF.

This clone was counted once. The J gene is TRBJ1-5, the V gene TRBV6-4; no definite D call. V dropped 8 bases and J dropped 3 bases, with 11 bases sitting between them. CDR3 size: 13 residues. CDR1 is MRHNA, CDR2 SNTAGT, per germline. CDR3 in amino acids: CASDPRPNQPQHF. CDR3 nucleotides: TGTGCCAGCGATCCTAGACCCAATCAGCCCCAGCATTTT.